The next 14 T cell receptor beta chains were all read from a single sample in a study of blood T cell repertoires in COVID-19. This table comes from immunoSEQ multiplex PCR, and its TCRdb copy is limited to in-frame clones, with some not included. The repertoire holds roughly 140,000 clones, with roughly 85% as singletons. The sample consisted of peripheral blood. These receptors were taken from a woman aged 55-69 years with COVID-19, enrolled during active disease.

This clone was recorded once. This sequence joins TRBV6-1 and TRBJ1-3; no clear D gene. The CDR3 is 13 amino acids. Between the trimmed V and J ends, which lost 1 base and 4 bases, there was a span of 5 bases. Germline V gene sequence: CDR1 MNHNS, CDR2 SASEGT. CDR3 sequence reads: CASSEVRGNTIYF. DNA of the CDR3: TGTGCCAGCAGTGAAGTCAGGGGAAACACCATATATTTT.

The CDR3 is CASSSWPQETQYF. The DNA of the CDR3 is TGTGCCAGCAGTTCCTGGCCCCAAGAGACCCAGTACTTC. The J gene is TRBJ2-5, the V gene TRBV6-2 or TRBV6-3; unclear D gene. Trimming removed 4 bases from V and 1 base from J, with 7 bases in between. Per germline, CDR1 MNHEY and CDR2 SVGEGT. This CDR3 contains 13 residues.

V gene TRBV19 combines with J gene TRBJ1-5; D gene unclear. The germline gives CDR1 LNHDA, CDR2 SQIVND (reference sequence). This CDR3 comprises 14 residues. V shed 6 bases and J shed 0 bases, with 9 bases lying between them. The DNA for the CDR3 is TGTGCCAGTAGACAGCTCCATAGCAATCAGCCCCAGCATTTT. It translates to CASRQLHSNQPQHF.

This clone was counted between two and nine times. V and J are TRBV10-2 and TRBJ1-5; D possibly corresponds to TRBD1 (5 bases). Germline lookup yields CDR1 WSHSY and CDR2 SAAADI. V was pared by 4 bases and J by 4 bases, with 11 bases between. CDR3 size: 14 residues. Written as DNA, the CDR3 is TGCGCCAGCAGTGGACAGTCTTTGAATCAGCCCCAGCATTTT. As protein: CASSGQSLNQPQHF.

V and J are TRBV19 and TRBJ1-6, with a tentative D call TRBD1 (6 bases). Germline assignment: CDR1 LNHDA and CDR2 SQIVND (reference sequence). The V end was cut by 5 bases, the J end by 8 bases, with 16 bases between. The CDR3 has 15 amino acids. CDR3 sequence: CASSVSRDKDSPLHF. The CDR3 DNA is TGTGCCAGTAGTGTCAGCCGGGACAAGGATTCACCCCTCCACTTT.

The rearrangement joins TRBV20-1 to TRBJ1-6; no clear D gene. Between the trimmed V and J ends, which lost 3 bases and 0 bases, there was a span of 12 bases. Per germline, CDR1 DFQATT and CDR2 SNEGSKA (reference sequence). The CDR3 contains 16 residues. CDR3 coding DNA: TGCAGTGCTAGTGTAACAGTGAGCTCCTATAATTCACCCCTCCACTTT. Translating it yields CSASVTVSSYNSPLHF.

V usage is TRBV2 and J usage is TRBJ2-1; TRBD2 matches at 12 bases. The CDR3 spans 16 residues. CDR1 and CDR2 from the germline V gene are SNHLY and FYNNEI. V was clipped by 6 bases and J by 7 bases; unmatched bases: 10. CDR3 region: CASRLTSGRGGNEQFF. CDR3 in DNA: TGTGCCAGCAGACTGACTAGCGGGAGAGGGGGGAATGAGCAGTTCTTC.

The chain recombines TRBV6-4 with TRBJ1-5; tentative D call: TRBD1 (5 bases). CDR3 length: 13 residues. CDR1 and CDR2 from the germline V gene are MRHNA and SNTAGT. Trimming took 2 bases from V and 7 from J, leaving 9 bases between them. The CDR3 reads CASSDQGGQPQHF. The CDR3 bases are TGTGCCAGCAGTGACCAGGGTGGGCAGCCCCAGCATTTT.

V usage is TRBV5-1 and J usage is TRBJ2-2; D may be TRBD2 (5 bases). Per germline, CDR1 SGHRS and CDR2 YFSETQ. This CDR3 is 15 amino acids long. The ends were cut back, 3 bases at V and 1 base at J, with 10 bases in the middle. Here the CDR3 DNA reads TGCGCCAGCAGCTCTTTAACTAGGAACACCGGGGAGCTGTTTTTT. This encodes CASSSLTRNTGELFF.

The rearrangement uses TRBV5-1 and TRBJ1-3; maybe TRBD1 (5 bases). V was pared by 4 bases and J by 0 bases, with 11 bases between. The CDR3 extends over 15 amino acids. Germline assignment: CDR1 SGHRS and CDR2 YFSETQ. The CDR3 coding sequence is TGCGCCAGCAGCCGGGGGGACTCCTCTGGAAACACCATATATTTT. This sequence encodes CASSRGDSSGNTIYF. Full variable domain (missing parts from reference TRBV5-1 and TRBJ1-3): KAGVTQTPRYLIKTRGQQVTLSCSPISGHRSVSWYQQTPGQGLQFLFEYFSETQRNKGNFPGRFSGRQFSNSRSEMNVSTLELGDSALYLCASSRGDSSGNTIYFGEGSWLTVV.

The genes are TRBV21-1 and TRBJ1-5; no check of the table's D call, TRBD1, against the DNA was made. TRBV21-1 is listed as a pseudogene. This CDR3 has 16 residues. In nucleotides, the CDR3 is TGTGCCAGCAGCAAAGAGGGGGACAGGGGTAATTTGCCCCAGCATTTT. Residues: CASSKEGDRGNLPQHF.

V and J are TRBV6-5 and TRBJ1-1; TRBD1 agrees at 10 bases. V gave up 7 bases and J gave up 4 bases; unmatched junction bases: 9. Germline V gene lookup returns CDR1 MNHEY and CDR2 SVGAGI. CDR3 size: 15 residues. CDR3 DNA sequence: TGTGCCAGCAAGACAGGGGGCGGCCAGGGCACTGAAGCTTTCTTT. Its translation: CASKTGGGQGTEAFF.

A few counts support this clone. The chain links TRBV7-8 to TRBJ1-4; 9 nucleotides agree with TRBD1. V lost 5 bases, J lost 0 bases, and 10 bases stayed unmatched. This CDR3 region has 18 residues. Germline V gene sequence: CDR1 SGHVS, CDR2 FQNEAQ. The CDR3 DNA sequence: TGTGCCAGCAGCCTACAGGGGGCCGCACTCGCAACTAATGAAAAACTGTTTTTT. Protein: CASSLQGAALATNEKLFF.

This clone occurred once. The chain employs TRBV20-1 and TRBJ1-2; D unclear. This CDR3 region has 10 residues. V lost 8 bases and J lost 6, with 10 bases in between. Germline V gives CDR1 DFQATT, CDR2 SNEGSKA (reference sequence). The CDR3 loop is CSPRRHGYTF. DNA of the CDR3: TGCAGTCCCCGGAGGCATGGCTACACCTTC.